This T cell receptor beta chain was sequenced during a study of T cell responses to AZD1222 COVID-19 vaccine. Whole-study context: Samples with a second dose at about 4 or about 12 weeks were pooled together. Study-wide points: A rise in Spike-specific TCR breadth and depth followed two AZD1222 doses. Sampled repertoires all dated from after the peak T cell response. The donor cohort was predominantly white British with a female majority, and clonal diversity may have been underestimated.

On this clone itself: Its antigen is as yet unknown.

This table comes from immunoSEQ multiplex PCR, and its TCRdb copy is limited to in-frame clones, with some not included. This sample has approximately 82,000 clones, with more than 90% found just once. V lost 0 bases to trimming and J lost 3 bases, with 19 bases between them. CDR3 size: 18 residues. Germline assignment: CDR1 SGHKS and CDR2 YYEKEE (reference sequence). The specimen was peripheral blood, collected on day 0 of AZD1222 vaccination. V and J are TRBV5-5 and TRBJ1-5; unclear D gene. The source of this sequence is an adult in good health. The CDR3 protein is CASSLVGSGSGANQPQHF. The CDR3 region has the DNA TGTGCCAGCAGCTTGGTCGGCTCCGGGTCAGGTGCCAATCAGCCCCAGCATTTT.